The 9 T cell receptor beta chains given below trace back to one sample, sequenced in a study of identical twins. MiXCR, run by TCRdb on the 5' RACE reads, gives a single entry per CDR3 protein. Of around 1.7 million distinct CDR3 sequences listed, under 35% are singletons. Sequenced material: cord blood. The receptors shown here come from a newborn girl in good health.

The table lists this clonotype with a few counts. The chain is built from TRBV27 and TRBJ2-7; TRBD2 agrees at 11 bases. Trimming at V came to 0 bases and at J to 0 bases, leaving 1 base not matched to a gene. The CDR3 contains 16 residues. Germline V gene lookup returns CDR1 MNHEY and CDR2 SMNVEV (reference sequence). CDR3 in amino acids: CASSLSTSGNSYEQYF. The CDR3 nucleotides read TGTGCCAGCAGTTTATCGACTAGCGGGAACTCCTACGAGCAGTACTTC.

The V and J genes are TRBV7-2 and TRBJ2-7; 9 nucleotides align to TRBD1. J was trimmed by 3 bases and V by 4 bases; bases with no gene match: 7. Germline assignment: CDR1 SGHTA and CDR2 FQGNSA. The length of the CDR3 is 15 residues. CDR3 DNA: TGTGCCAGCAGCTACCGCCGGGACAGGGTCTACGAGCAGTACTTC. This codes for CASSYRRDRVYEQYF.

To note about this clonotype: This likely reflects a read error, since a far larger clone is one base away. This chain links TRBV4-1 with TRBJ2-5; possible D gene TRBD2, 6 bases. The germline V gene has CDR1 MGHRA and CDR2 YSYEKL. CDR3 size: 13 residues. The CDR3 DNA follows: TGCGTCAGCAGCCTGGGACTTCTAGAGACCCAGTACTTC. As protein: CVSSLGLLETQYF.

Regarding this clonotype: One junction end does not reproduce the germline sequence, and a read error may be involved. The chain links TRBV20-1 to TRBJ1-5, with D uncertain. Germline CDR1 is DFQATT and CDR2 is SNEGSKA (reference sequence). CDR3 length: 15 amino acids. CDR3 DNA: TGCAGTGCTACCCGGGGAGACGTTAGCAATCCGCCCCAGCATTTT. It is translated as CSATRGDVSNPPQHF.

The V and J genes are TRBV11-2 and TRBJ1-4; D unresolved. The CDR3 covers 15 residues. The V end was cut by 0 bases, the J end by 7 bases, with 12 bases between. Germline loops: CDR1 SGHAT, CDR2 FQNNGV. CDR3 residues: CASSLEAWASEKLFF. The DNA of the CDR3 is TGTGCCAGCAGCTTAGAAGCGTGGGCGAGTGAAAAACTGTTTTTT.

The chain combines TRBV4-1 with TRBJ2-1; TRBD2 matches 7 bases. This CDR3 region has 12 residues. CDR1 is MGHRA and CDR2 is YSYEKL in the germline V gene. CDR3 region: CASGVTGNEQFF. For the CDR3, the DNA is TGCGCAAGCGGGGTAACGGGCAATGAGCAGTTCTTC.

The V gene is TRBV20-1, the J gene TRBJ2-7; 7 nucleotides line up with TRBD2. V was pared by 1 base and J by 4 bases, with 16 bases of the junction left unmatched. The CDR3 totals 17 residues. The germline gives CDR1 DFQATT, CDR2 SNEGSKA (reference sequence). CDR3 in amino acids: CSARGGGGIKQPYEQYF. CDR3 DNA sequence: TGCAGTGCTAGAGGTGGGGGGGGAATCAAACAACCTTACGAGCAGTACTTC.

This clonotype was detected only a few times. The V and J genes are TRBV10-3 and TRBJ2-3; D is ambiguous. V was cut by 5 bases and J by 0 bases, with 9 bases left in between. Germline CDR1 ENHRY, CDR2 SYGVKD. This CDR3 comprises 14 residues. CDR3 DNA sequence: TGTGCCATCAGTTATGCTTTGAGCACAGATACGCAGTATTTT. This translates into CAISYALSTDTQYF.

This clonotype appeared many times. The CDR3 DNA reads TGTGCCAGCAGTTACTCGACTAGCGGACTCACAGATACGCAGTATTTT. This encodes CASSYSTSGLTDTQYF. The chain recombines TRBV6-6 with TRBJ2-3, with 9 bases identical to TRBD2. CDR1 is MNHNY and CDR2 is SVGAGI in the germline V gene (reference sequence). V lost 0 bases and J lost 2; bases outside the gene matches: 3. The CDR3 covers 16 residues.